These T cell receptor beta chains were read from a single sample in a study of blood T cell repertoires in COVID-19. Profiled with immunoSEQ multiplex PCR; TCRdb holds only in-frame clones, not every one. The data show some 160,000 clones, about four fifths seen once. The sequencing sample was made of peripheral blood. Receptor source: a woman over 75 with acute or convalescent COVID-19. Both conserved end residues are part of each CDR3. D genes are given only for firm matches. Size is omitted from some rows. Given values are once, few, many or a class for expanded clones.

D	V	size	J	DNA	CDR3
TRBD2	TRBV27	-	TRBJ2-3	TGTGCCAGCAGTTCCCGACTAAGCGGGGGGAGAGTCGCTACGCAGTATTTT	CASSSRLSGGRVATQYF
-	TRBV2	-	TRBJ2-3	TGTGCCAGCAGTGGCCCCCAGGGTACAGATACGCAGTATTTT	CASSGPQGTDTQYF
TRBD2	TRBV24-1	-	TRBJ2-3	TGTGCCACCAGTAGCGGGGATTTTACAGATACGCAGTATTTT	CATSSGDFTDTQYF
TRBD1	TRBV4-2	-	TRBJ1-5	TGTGCCAGCAGCCTACGACAGGGGGCAAACAATCAGCCCCAGCATTTT	CASSLRQGANNQPQHF
TRBD1	TRBV5-1	-	TRBJ1-4	TGCGCCAGCAGCCGGACAGGAAGAAATGAAAAACTGTTTTTT	CASSRTGRNEKLFF
TRBD1	TRBV19	-	TRBJ2-7	TGTGCCAGTAGTGGTCGGTTCACCCGGACAGGCCGAAACGAGCAGTACTTC	CASSGRFTRTGRNEQYF
-	TRBV7-9	-	TRBJ1-3	TGTGCCAGCAGCCTAGGGCCATCAGGAAACACCATATATTTT	CASSLGPSGNTIYF
TRBD2	TRBV9	-	TRBJ2-3	TGTGCCAGCAGCGTCGGTCTAGCGGGGCCAGATACGCAGTATTTT	CASSVGLAGPDTQYF
-	TRBV27	-	TRBJ2-7	TGTGCCAGCGGACGGGGAGAGAGATCGTACGAGCAGTACTTC	CASGRGERSYEQYF
-	TRBV7-9	once	TRBJ2-4	TGTGCCAGCAGCCAAGGAGGGTCGGGCAAAAACATTCAGTACTTC	CASSQGGSGKNIQYF
TRBD1	TRBV27	-	TRBJ1-6	TGTGCCAGCAGTCGCGACAGGGTCAATTCACCCCTCCACTTT	CASSRDRVNSPLHF
TRBD2	TRBV28	-	TRBJ2-1	TGTGCCAGCAGCTCAGCGGGAGGGCTTTGGTATGAGCAGTTCTTC	CASSSAGGLWYEQFF
TRBD1	TRBV7-6	few	TRBJ2-2	TGTGCCAGTTCAAACAGGGGGCGCGGCGGGGAGCTGTTTTTT	CASSNRGRGGELFF
-	TRBV10-1	-	TRBJ1-3	TGCGCCAGCAGTGAGAACAGGGCCTCTGGAAACACCATATATTTT	CASSENRASGNTIYF
-	TRBV27	-	TRBJ1-2	TGTGCCAGCAGTCCCCTAGGTGGAACACAAGGCTACACCTTC	CASSPLGGTQGYTF
-	TRBV3-1/TRBV3-2	-	TRBJ2-3	TGTGCCAGCAGCCGAACTCTTGGTAGCGCATCAGATACGCAGTATTTT	CASSRTLGSASDTQYF
TRBD1	TRBV5-1	-	TRBJ2-2	TGCGCCAGCAGTCAGCGACAGGGGGCGGCCGGGGAGCTGTTTTTT	CASSQRQGAAGELFF
TRBD1	TRBV18	-	TRBJ1-3	TGTGCCAGCTCACCAGGGACAGGCCCGAACACCATATATTTT	CASSPGTGPNTIYF
TRBD2	TRBV28	-	TRBJ2-5	TGTGCCAGCAGTTCGCCTAGCGGGCCCACAGAGACCCAGTACTTC	CASSSPSGPTETQYF
-	TRBV28	-	TRBJ1-5	TGTGCCAGCACCACCGGAGGGGTGCCCCAGCATTTT	CASTTGGVPQHF
-	TRBV28	-	TRBJ1-2	TGTGCCAGCAGCCCGGGGGGCCAGGATTATGGCTACACCTTC	CASSPGGQDYGYTF
-	TRBV3-1/TRBV3-2	-	TRBJ2-2	TGTGCCAGCAGCTCCGGGACTTACACCGGGGAGCTGTTTTTT	CASSSGTYTGELFF
TRBD1	TRBV6-5	-	TRBJ1-1	TGTGCCAGCAGTTATTCGGACAGGGACACTGAAGCTTTCTTT	CASSYSDRDTEAFF
-	TRBV19	-	TRBJ2-3	TGTGCCAGTAGTTTAAGCTTAAGCACAGATACGCAGTATTTT	CASSLSLSTDTQYF
-	TRBV19	-	TRBJ2-1	TGTGCCAGTAGTAGGACGGGGGTAGGTTATGGTGAGCAGTTCTTC	CASSRTGVGYGEQFF
TRBD2	TRBV30	-	TRBJ2-7	TGTGCCTGGAGTAGGACTAGCGGTTACGAGCAGTACTTC	CAWSRTSGYEQYF
-	TRBV10-2	-	TRBJ1-2	TGCGCCAGTACAGGGAGAGGGTGGGATAACTATGGCTACACCTTC	CASTGRGWDNYGYTF
-	TRBV21-1	once	TRBJ2-7	TGTGCCAGCAGCAAACCCCACATCTCGGGGTTCTACGAGCAGTACTTC	CASSKPHISGFYEQYF
TRBD1	TRBV19	-	TRBJ1-2	TGTGCCAGTACCACCCCCCAGGGGGTCAACTATGGCTACACCTTC	CASTTPQGVNYGYTF
-	TRBV28	-	TRBJ1-4	TGTGCCAGCAGTTTGGGCAGCATAAATGAAAAACTGTTTTTT	CASSLGSINEKLFF
-	TRBV6-5	-	TRBJ2-2	TGTGCCTGCGGGACAGCGAACACCGGGGAGCTGTTTTTT	CACGTANTGELFF
-	TRBV2	few	TRBJ1-6	TGTGCCAGCAGTGAGTTTACAGGGTGGAGGAATTCACCCCTCCACTTT	CASSEFTGWRNSPLHF
-	TRBV7-3	-	TRBJ2-7	TGTGCCAGCAGCCACCCTCGGGTCCCACCCTCCTACGAGCAGTACTTC	CASSHPRVPPSYEQYF
TRBD2	TRBV2	many	TRBJ2-1	TGTGCCAGCAGTGAAGCGGCAGGGACTAGCGGGAGGGGCACTGAGCAGTTCTTC	CASSEAAGTSGRGTEQFF
TRBD1	TRBV7-2	once	TRBJ1-5	TGTGCCAGCAGCTTCACAGGGGTAGGAGATCAGCCCCAGCATTTT	CASSFTGVGDQPQHF
-	TRBV19	-	TRBJ1-4	TGTGCCAGTAATTCAGGGTCTGGTGAAAAACTGTTTTTT	CASNSGSGEKLFF
TRBD1	TRBV7-9	-	TRBJ1-2	TGTGCCAGCAGCTTAGGTGGGACAGGGGACTATGGCTACACCTTC	CASSLGGTGDYGYTF
-	TRBV5-1	-	TRBJ2-2	TGCGCCAGCAGCTTGACCGGGTCCGACACCGGGGAGCTGTTTTTT	CASSLTGSDTGELFF
-	TRBV11-2	once	TRBJ2-7	TGTGCCAGCAGCTTAATAGAGGGCGAGCAGTACTTC	CASSLIEGEQYF
TRBD2	TRBV18	-	TRBJ2-2	TGTGCCAGCTCACCAACGTTGGGGGGACTAGCGCGCGCGAACACCGGGGAGCTGTTTTTT	CASSPTLGGLARANTGELFF
-	TRBV7-2	-	TRBJ1-2	TGTGCCAGCAGCGAGACCAGGGCGTCAGGCTACACCTTC	CASSETRASGYTF
TRBD2	TRBV15	-	TRBJ2-1	TGTGCCACCAGCCCCCGCCTAGCGGGAGGGCGAGGTGAGCAGTTCTTC	CATSPRLAGGRGEQFF
TRBD1	TRBV7-2	-	TRBJ1-3	TGTGCCAGCAGCTTACAAGGGACAGGGCACGGAAACACCATATATTTT	CASSLQGTGHGNTIYF
-	TRBV4-1	-	TRBJ1-2	TGCGCCAGCAGGAACAGGGTTGGCTACACCTTC	CASRNRVGYTF
TRBD1	TRBV6-5	-	TRBJ2-7	TGTGCCAGCAGGGGAGGGACAGGGGGCAGCTACGAGCAGTACTTC	CASRGGTGGSYEQYF
-	TRBV5-6	-	TRBJ1-3	TGTGCCAGCAGCTTGATAGGGGCGCGGGGAAACACCATATATTTT	CASSLIGARGNTIYF
-	TRBV2	few	TRBJ2-3	TGTGCCAGCAGAAAGCACCTAGAAAATACGCAGTATTTT	CASRKHLENTQYF
TRBD1	TRBV28	-	TRBJ2-7	TGTGCCACCAGACCGGGACAGTCCTACGAGCAGTACTTC	CATRPGQSYEQYF
-	TRBV3-1/TRBV3-2	once	TRBJ2-5	TGTGCCAGCAGCCAAGGGCAGGGTCAAGAGACCCAGTACTTC	CASSQGQGQETQYF
-	TRBV12-3/TRBV12-4	-	TRBJ2-7	TGTGCCAGCACCACTGAGGGCTACGAGCAGTACTTC	CASTTEGYEQYF
-	TRBV5-1	-	TRBJ1-1	TGCGCCAGCAGCTTGGGTGGAAGGGGAACTGAAGCTTTCTTT	CASSLGGRGTEAFF
-	TRBV2	-	TRBJ2-7	TGTGCCAGCAGCCAAACAGACTACGAGCAGTACTTC	CASSQTDYEQYF